The clone carrying this TCR beta chain has at least ten counts. Its specificity is unknown. CDR1 is MDHEN and CDR2 is SYDVKM in the germline V gene. V was cut by 5 bases and J by 11 bases, with 18 bases left in between. The CDR3 sequence is 13 residues long. This entry comes from a study of identifying expanded T cells in peripheral blood. Study-level points and caveats: Technical replicates showed about 1.1 changed clones; around two weeks roughly 16; four weeks 19.

Healthy donors had no documented immune events, such as infections, while sampled. Sequenced by immunoSEQ multiplex PCR; TCRdb stores in-frame clones only, minus some. In the table there are tens of thousands of clones, about 83% of which are singletons. The chain has TRBV28 and TRBJ1-1, with D tentatively TRBD1 (6 bases). This clonotype was sampled from a person between 18 and 69 years old in good health. The sequenced material came from blood. CDR3 in amino acids: CASSGGTQGSAFF. CDR3 in DNA: TGTGCCAGCAGTGGGGGCACTCAGGGCTCGGCTTTCTTT.